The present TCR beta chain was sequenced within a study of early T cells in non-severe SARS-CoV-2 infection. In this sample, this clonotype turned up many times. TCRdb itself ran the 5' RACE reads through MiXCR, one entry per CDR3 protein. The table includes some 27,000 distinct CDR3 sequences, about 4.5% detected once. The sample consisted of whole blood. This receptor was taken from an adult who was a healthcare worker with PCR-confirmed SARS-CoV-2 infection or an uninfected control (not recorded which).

The CDR3 DNA sequence: TGTGCCAGCAGCGTAATGGGCAACCAAGAGACCCAGTACTTC. Amino acid sequence: CASSVMGNQETQYF. The rearrangement uses TRBV9 and TRBJ2-5; D is unresolved. Germline V gene sequence: CDR1 SGDLS, CDR2 YYNGEE. This CDR3 is built from 14 residues. Deletions cut 1 base from V and 0 bases from J, with 7 bases between.